This T cell receptor beta chain came from a study of T cell responses to AZD1222 COVID-19 vaccine. Study findings and constraints: Spike-specific TCR breadth and depth went up after people got two AZD1222 doses.

In its sample, this clone was seen once. Its antigen is as yet unknown. Some clones are missing from TCRdb's copy, which holds only in-frame ones; the method was immunoSEQ multiplex PCR. Among 150,000 or so clones listed, around 85% were seen once. Germline V gene data show CDR1 as SQVTM and CDR2 as ANQGSEA. The V gene end was trimmed by 7 bases and the J gene end by 4 bases; junction bases not matched to a gene: 6. This CDR3 has 13 residues. This clonotype originated in an adult in good health. The starting material was peripheral blood, obtained on day 0 of MenACWY control vaccination. The chain combines TRBV29-1 with TRBJ1-1; 10 bases map to TRBD1. For the CDR3, the DNA is TGCAGCGCCGGACAGGGGGGTGGCACTGAAGCTTTCTTT. It is translated as CSAGQGGGTEAFF.